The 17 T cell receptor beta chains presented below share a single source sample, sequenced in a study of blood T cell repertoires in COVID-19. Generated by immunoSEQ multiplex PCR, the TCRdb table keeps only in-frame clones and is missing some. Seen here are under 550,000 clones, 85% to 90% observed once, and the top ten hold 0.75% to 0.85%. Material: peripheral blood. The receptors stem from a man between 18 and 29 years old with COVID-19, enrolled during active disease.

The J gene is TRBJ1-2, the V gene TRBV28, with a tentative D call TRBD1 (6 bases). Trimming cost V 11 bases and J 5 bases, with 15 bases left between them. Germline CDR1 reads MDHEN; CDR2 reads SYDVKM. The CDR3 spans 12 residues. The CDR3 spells CASQRDTYGYTF. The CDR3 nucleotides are TGTGCCTCGCAACGGGACACATATGGCTACACCTTC.

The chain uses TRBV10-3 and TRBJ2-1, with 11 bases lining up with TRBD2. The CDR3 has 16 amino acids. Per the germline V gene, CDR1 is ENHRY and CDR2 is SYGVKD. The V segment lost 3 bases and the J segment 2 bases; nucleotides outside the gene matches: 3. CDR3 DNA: TGTGCCATCAGTGAACTAGCGGGAGTGACCTACAATGAGCAGTTCTTC. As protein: CAISELAGVTYNEQFF.

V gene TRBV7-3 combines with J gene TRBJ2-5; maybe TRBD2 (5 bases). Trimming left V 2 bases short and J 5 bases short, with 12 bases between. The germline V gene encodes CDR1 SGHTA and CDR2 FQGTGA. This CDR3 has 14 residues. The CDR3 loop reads CASSLRGMGETQYF. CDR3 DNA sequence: TGTGCCAGCAGCTTACGGGGTATGGGGGAGACCCAGTACTTC.

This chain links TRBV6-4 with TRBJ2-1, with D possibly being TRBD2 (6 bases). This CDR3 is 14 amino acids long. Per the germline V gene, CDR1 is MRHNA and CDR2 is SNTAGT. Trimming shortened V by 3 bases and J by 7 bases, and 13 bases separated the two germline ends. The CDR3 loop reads CASSESGLGNEQFF. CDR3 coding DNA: TGTGCCAGCAGTGAGTCGGGACTTGGGAATGAGCAGTTCTTC.

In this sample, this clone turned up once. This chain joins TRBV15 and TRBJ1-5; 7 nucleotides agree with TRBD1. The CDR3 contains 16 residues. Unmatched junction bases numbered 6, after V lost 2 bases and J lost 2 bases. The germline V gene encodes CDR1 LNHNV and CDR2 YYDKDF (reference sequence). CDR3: CATSRKTGDGNQPQHF. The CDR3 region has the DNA TGTGCCACCAGCAGAAAAACAGGGGATGGCAATCAGCCCCAGCATTTT.

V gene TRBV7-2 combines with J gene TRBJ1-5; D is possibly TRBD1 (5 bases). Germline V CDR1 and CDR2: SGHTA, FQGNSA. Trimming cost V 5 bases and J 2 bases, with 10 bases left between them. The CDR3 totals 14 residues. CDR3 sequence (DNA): TGTGCCAGCAGCACAACAGGAGGCAATCAGCCCCAGCATTTT. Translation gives CASSTTGGNQPQHF.

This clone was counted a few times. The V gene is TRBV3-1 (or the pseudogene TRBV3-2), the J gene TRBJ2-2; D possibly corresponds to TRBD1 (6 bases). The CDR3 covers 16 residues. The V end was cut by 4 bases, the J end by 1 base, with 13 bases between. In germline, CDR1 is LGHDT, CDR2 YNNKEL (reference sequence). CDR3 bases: TGTGCCAGCAGCCGAACCGGGACACGGAACACCGGGGAGCTGTTTTTT. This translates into CASSRTGTRNTGELFF.

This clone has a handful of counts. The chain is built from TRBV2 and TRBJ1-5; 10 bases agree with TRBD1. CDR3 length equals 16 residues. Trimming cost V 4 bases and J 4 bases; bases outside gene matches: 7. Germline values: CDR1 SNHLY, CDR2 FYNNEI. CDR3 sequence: CASSAHRDRGNQPQHF. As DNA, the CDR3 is TGTGCCAGCAGTGCTCACCGGGACAGGGGAAATCAGCCCCAGCATTTT.

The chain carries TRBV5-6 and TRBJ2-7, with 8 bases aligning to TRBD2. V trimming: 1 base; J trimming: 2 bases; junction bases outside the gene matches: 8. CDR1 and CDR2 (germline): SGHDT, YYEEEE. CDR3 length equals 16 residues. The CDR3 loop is CASSLFAAGGTYEQYF. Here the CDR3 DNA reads TGTGCCAGCAGCTTGTTCGCTGCGGGAGGTACCTACGAGCAGTACTTC.

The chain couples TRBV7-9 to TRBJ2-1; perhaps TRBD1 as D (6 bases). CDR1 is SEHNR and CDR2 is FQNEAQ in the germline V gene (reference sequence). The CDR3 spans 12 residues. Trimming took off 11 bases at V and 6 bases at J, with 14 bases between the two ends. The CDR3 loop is CASRDTSNEQFF. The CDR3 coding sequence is TGTGCCTCCCGGGACACAAGCAATGAGCAGTTCTTC. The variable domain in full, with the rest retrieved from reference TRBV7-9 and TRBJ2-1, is DTGVSQNPRHKITKRGQNVTFRCDPISEHNRLYWYRQTLGQGPEFLTYFQNEAQLEKSRLLSDRFSAERPKGSFSTLEIQRTEQGDSAMYLCASRDTSNEQFFGPGTRLTVL.

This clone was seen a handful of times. CDR3 sequence reads: CASSLTGVNEQYF. The DNA for the CDR3 is TGTGCCAGCAGCTTGACAGGGGTAAACGAGCAGTACTTC. The chain recombines TRBV11-3 with TRBJ2-7; 8 nucleotides align to TRBD1. Germline V gives CDR1 SGHNT, CDR2 YENEEA. This CDR3 comprises 13 residues. Trimming took 3 bases from V and 5 from J; bases not matched to a gene: 3.

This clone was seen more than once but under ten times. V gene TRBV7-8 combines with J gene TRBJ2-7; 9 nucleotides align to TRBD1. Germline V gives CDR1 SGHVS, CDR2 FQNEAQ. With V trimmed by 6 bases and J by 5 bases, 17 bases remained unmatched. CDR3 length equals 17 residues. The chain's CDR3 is CASRGTGGWLGGDEQYF. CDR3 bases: TGTGCCAGCAGAGGAACAGGGGGCTGGCTAGGCGGGGACGAGCAGTACTTC.

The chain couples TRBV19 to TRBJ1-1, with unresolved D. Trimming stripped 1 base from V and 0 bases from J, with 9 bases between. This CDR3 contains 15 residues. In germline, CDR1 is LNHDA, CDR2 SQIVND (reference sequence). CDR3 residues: CASSIVWALNTEAFF. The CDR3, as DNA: TGTGCCAGTAGTATAGTTTGGGCGTTGAACACTGAAGCTTTCTTT.

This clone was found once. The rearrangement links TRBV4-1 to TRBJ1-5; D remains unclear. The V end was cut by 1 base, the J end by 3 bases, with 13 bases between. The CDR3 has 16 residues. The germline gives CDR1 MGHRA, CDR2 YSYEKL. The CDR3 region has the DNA TGCGCCAGCAGCCAAGTGGCTCAGGCCAACAATCAGCCCCAGCATTTT. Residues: CASSQVAQANNQPQHF.

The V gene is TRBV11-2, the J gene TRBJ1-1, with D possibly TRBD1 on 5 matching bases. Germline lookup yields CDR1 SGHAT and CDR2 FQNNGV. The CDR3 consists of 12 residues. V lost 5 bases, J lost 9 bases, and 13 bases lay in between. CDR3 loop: CASSSSQGQAFF. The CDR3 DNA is TGTGCCAGCAGCAGCTCGCAGGGCCAAGCTTTCTTT.

The CDR3 nucleotides are TGTGCCAGCAGTCACACCCCGGGGAGCTCCTACGAGCAGTACTTC. Residues: CASSHTPGSSYEQYF. V gene TRBV11-2 combines with J gene TRBJ2-7, with TRBD2 as a possible D gene (5 bases). The CDR3 runs to 15 residues. Trimming pared 6 bases from V and 0 bases from J, leaving 15 bases between. Germline V gene sequence: CDR1 SGHAT, CDR2 FQNNGV.

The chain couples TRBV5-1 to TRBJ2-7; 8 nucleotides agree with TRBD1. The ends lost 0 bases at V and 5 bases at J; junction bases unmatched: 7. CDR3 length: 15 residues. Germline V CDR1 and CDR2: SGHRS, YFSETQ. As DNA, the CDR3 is TGCGCCAGCAGCTTGGCTCGGACAGGGACGGACGAGCAGTACTTC. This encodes CASSLARTGTDEQYF.